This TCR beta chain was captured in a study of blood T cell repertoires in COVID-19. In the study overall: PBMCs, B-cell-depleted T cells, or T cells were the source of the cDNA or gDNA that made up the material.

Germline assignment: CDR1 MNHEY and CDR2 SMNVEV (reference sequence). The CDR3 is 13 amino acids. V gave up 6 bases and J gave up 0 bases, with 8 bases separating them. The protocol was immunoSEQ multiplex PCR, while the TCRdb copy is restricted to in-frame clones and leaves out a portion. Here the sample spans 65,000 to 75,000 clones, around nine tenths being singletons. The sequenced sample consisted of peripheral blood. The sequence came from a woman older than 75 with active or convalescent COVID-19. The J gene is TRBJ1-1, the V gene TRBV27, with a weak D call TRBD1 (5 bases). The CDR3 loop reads CASRGLLNTEAFF. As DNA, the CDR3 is TGTGCCAGCAGGGGACTCTTGAACACTGAAGCTTTCTTT.